The entry below describes one TCR beta chain. Its specificity is unknown. This entry is derived from a study of tumor-infiltrating lymphocytes in glioblastoma multiforme. TCR beta libraries were built from RNA through three nested multiplex PCR rounds using modified ARM-PCR. Input was approximately 0.5 ug total RNA, reverse-transcribed with a C-beta primer. These TCRB libraries lack any described unique molecular identifiers. TCRdb processed the multiplex PCR reads anew with MiXCR; each CDR3 protein has one entry. The sample holds about 32,000 distinct CDR3 sequences, more than 55% seen once. With 5 bases removed from V and 9 bases from J, the gap between germline ends came to 19 bases. The CDR3 sequence is 14 residues long. Germline V gene data show CDR1 as MNHEY and CDR2 as SVGEGT. Overall study findings and caveats: Clone frequencies may be distorted by unequal TCR transcripts per cell. T cells were not sorted into functional subsets.

The sample consisted of brain tumor tissue. The sequence was obtained from a male donor with glioblastoma. V usage is TRBV6-2 or TRBV6-3 and J usage is TRBJ2-5; D call uncertain. In nucleotides, the CDR3 is TGTGCCAGCAGTGACCTGACAAGGGCCGAGGCCCAGTACTTC. Translation: CASSDLTRAEAQYF.